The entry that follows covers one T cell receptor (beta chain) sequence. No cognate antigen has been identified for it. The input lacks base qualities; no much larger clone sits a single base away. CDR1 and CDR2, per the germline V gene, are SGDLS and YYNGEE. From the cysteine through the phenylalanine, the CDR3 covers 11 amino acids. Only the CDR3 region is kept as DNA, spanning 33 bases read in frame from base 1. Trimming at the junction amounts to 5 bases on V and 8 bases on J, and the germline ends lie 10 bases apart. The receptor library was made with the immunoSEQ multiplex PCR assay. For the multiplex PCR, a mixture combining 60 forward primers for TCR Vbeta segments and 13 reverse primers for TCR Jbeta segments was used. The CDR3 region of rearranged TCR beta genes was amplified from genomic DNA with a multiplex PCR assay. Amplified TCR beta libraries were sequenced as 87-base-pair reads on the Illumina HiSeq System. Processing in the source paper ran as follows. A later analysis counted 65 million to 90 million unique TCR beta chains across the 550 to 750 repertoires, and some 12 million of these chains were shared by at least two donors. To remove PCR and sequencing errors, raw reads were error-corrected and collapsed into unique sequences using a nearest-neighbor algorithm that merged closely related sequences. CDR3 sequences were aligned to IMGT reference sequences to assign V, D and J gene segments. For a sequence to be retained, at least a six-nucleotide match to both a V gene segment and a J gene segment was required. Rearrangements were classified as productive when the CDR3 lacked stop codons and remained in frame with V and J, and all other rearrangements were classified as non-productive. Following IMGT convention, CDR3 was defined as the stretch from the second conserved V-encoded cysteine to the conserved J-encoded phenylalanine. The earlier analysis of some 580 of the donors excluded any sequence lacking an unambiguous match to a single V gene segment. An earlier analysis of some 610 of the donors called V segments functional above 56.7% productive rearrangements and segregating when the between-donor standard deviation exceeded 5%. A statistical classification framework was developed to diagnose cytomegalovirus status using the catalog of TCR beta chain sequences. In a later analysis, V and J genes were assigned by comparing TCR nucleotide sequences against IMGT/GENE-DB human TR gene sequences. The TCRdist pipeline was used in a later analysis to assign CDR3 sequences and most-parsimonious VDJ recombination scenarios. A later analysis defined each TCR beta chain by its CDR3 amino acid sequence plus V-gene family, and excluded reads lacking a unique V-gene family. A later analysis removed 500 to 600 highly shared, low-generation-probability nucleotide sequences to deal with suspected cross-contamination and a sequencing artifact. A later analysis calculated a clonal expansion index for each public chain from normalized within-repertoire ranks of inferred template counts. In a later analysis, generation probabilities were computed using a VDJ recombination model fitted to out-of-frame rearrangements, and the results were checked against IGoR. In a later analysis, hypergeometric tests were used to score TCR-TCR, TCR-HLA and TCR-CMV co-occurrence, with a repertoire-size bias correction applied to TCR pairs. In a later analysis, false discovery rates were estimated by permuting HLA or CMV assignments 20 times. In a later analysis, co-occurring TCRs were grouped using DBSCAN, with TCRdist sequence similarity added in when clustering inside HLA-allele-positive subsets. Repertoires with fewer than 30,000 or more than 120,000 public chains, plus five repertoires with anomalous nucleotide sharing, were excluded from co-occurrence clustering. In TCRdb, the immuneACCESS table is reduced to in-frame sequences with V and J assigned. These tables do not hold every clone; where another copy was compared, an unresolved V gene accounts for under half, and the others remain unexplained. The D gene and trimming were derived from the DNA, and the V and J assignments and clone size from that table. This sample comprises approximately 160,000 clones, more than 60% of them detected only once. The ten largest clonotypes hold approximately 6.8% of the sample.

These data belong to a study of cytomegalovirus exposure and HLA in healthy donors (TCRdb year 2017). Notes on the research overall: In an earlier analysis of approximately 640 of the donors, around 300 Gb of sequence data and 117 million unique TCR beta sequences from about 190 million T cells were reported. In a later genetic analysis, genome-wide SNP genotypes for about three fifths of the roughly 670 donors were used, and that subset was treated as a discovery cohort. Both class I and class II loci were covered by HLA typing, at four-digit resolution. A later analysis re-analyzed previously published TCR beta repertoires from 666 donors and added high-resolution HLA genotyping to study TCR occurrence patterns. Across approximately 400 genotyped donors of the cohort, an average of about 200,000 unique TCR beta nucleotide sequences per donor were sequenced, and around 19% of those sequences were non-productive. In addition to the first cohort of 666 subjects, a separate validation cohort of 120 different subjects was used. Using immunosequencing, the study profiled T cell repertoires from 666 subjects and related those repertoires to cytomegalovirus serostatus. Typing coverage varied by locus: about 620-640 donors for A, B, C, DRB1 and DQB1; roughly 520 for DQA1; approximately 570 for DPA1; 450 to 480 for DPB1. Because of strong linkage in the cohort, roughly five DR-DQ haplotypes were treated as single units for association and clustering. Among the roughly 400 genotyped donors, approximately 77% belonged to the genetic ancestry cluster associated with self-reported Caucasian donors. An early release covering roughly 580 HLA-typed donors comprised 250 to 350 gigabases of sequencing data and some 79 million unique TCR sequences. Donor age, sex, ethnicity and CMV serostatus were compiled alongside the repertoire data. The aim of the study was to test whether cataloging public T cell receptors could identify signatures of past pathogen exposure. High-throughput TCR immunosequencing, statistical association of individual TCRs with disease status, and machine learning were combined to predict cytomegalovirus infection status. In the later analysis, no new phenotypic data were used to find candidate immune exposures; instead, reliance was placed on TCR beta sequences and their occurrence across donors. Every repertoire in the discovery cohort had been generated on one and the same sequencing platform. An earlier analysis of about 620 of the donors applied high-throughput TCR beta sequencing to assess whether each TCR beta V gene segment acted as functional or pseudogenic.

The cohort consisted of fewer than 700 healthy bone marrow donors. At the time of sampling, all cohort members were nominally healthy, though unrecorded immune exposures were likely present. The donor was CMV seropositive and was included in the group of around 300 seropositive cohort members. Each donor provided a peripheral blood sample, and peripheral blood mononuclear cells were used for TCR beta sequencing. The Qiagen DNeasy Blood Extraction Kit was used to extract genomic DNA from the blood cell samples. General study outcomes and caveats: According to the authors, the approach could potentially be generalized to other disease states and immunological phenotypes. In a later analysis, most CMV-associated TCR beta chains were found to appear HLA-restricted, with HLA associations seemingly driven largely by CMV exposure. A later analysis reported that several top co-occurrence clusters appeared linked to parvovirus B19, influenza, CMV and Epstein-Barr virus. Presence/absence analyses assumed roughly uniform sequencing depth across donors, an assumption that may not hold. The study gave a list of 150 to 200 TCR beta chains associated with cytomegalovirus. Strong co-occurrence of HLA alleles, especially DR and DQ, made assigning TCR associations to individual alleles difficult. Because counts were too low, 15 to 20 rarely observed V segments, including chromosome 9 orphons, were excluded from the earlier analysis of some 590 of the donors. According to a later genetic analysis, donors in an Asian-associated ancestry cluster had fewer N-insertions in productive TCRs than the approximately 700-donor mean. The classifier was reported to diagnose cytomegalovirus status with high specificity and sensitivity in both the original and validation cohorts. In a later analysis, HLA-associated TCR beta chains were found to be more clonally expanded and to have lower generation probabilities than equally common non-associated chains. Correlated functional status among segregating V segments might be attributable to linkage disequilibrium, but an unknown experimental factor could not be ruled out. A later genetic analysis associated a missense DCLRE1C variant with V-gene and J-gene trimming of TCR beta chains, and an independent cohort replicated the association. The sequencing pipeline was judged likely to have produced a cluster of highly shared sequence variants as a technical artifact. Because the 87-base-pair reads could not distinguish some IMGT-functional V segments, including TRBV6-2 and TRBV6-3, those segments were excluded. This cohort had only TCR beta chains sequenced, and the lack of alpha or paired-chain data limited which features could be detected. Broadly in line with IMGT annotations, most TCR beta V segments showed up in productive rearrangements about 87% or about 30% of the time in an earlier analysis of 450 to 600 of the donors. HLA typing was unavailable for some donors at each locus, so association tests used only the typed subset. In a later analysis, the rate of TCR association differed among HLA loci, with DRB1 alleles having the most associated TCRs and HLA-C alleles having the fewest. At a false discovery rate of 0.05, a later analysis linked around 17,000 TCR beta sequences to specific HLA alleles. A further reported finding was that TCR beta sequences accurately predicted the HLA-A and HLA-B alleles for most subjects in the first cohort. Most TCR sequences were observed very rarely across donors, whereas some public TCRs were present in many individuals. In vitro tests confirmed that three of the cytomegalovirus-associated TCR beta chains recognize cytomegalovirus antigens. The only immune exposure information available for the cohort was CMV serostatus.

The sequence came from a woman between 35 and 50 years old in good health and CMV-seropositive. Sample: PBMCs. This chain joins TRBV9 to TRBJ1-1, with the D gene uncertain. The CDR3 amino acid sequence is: CASSSGWEAFF. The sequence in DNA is TGTGCCAGCAGTTCGGGGTGGGAAGCTTTCTTT.